The rows below give T cell receptor beta chains drawn from one sample of a study of blood T cell repertoires in COVID-19. The method was immunoSEQ multiplex PCR; TCRdb's version includes in-frame clones alone and lacks a portion of them. Counted here are 150,000 to 200,000 clones, 65% to 85% occurring once; the ten biggest clones make up 2.6%. Source material: peripheral blood. These receptor sequences come from a human donor with acute or convalescent COVID-19. The donor label of this sample is uncertain. Both conserved end residues are part of each CDR3. A D gene is named only where the DNA matches it firmly. The size of a clone is reported for some rows only, either as once, few or many, or as a class for expanded clones.

TRBV5-4,TRBD1,-,TRBJ2-7,CASSLTGGYEQYF,TGTGCCAGCAGCCTCACAGGGGGCTACGAGCAGTACTTC
TRBV11-2,TRBD1,-,TRBJ1-1,CASSGTGRGTEAFF,TGTGCCAGCAGCGGGACAGGGAGAGGGACTGAAGCTTTCTTT
TRBV6-5,-,-,TRBJ1-4,CASSYSGAVGEKLFF,TGTGCCAGCAGTTACTCGGGAGCAGTTGGTGAAAAACTGTTTTTT
TRBV5-1,TRBD2,-,TRBJ2-2,CASSLPSGAGELFF,TGCGCCAGCAGCTTGCCTAGCGGGGCCGGGGAGCTGTTTTTT
TRBV6-5,-,-,TRBJ2-2,CASTTTGNTGELFF,TGTGCCAGCACTACGACAGGGAACACCGGGGAGCTGTTTTTT
TRBV19,-,-,TRBJ2-1,CASSMQARGGYNEQFF,TGTGCCAGTAGTATGCAGGCCCGAGGGGGCTACAATGAGCAGTTCTTC
TRBV5-4,TRBD1,-,TRBJ1-4,CASSTWDSQNEKLFF,TGTGCCAGCAGCACCTGGGACAGCCAAAATGAAAAACTGTTTTTT
TRBV19,TRBD1,-,TRBJ2-7,CASSTRTGLGYEQYF,TGTGCCAGTAGTACCCGGACAGGGCTGGGCTACGAGCAGTACTTC
TRBV30,TRBD2,-,TRBJ2-2,CAWSVGGTGELFF,TGTGCCTGGAGTGTCGGGGGGACCGGGGAGCTGTTTTTT
TRBV6-6,TRBD1,-,TRBJ1-6,CASRSDRDNSPLHF,TGTGCCAGTAGATCGGACAGGGACAATTCACCCCTCCACTTT
TRBV6-5,TRBD1,few,TRBJ2-7,CASSLTGEQSYEQYF,TGTGCCAGCAGTCTAACAGGGGAACAGTCCTACGAGCAGTACTTC
TRBV5-1,TRBD2,-,TRBJ2-5,CASSLALAGGRRETQYF,TGCGCCAGCAGCTTGGCTCTAGCGGGAGGTAGGAGGGAGACCCAGTACTTC
TRBV6-5,-,-,TRBJ2-7,CASSYGLMGRPYEQYF,TGTGCCAGCAGTTATGGTTTGATGGGGAGACCCTACGAGCAGTACTTC
TRBV15,TRBD1,once,TRBJ2-7,CATSRNRGSAYEQYF,TGTGCCACCAGCAGAAACAGGGGGTCCGCTTACGAGCAGTACTTC
TRBV9,TRBD2,-,TRBJ2-7,CASSVESGSSYEQYF,TGTGCCAGCAGCGTAGAGAGCGGGAGCTCCTACGAGCAGTACTTC
TRBV6-6,-,-,TRBJ2-3,CASRGATDTQYF,TGTGCCAGCAGGGGAGCGACAGATACGCAGTATTTT
TRBV5-1,-,-,TRBJ2-1,CASSPVKQQLYNEQFF,TGCGCCAGCAGCCCAGTGAAACAGCAGCTGTACAATGAGCAGTTCTTC
TRBV7-8,-,-,TRBJ1-3,CASSRTKSAGKNSGNTIYF,TGTGCCAGCAGCCGAACAAAATCGGCAGGGAAAAATTCTGGAAACACCATATATTTT
TRBV29-1,-,-,TRBJ2-5,CSVKGRGAREETQYF,TGCAGCGTTAAAGGACGGGGGGCCCGAGAAGAGACCCAGTACTTC
TRBV1,-,-,TRBJ2-7,CTSSQDQRAATYEQYF,TGCACCAGCAGCCAAGATCAACGAGCGGCTACCTACGAGCAGTACTTC
TRBV6-4,-,-,TRBJ1-3,CASSDGRSGNTIYF,TGTGCCAGCAGTGACGGGCGATCAGGAAACACCATATATTTT
TRBV27,TRBD1,-,TRBJ1-2,CASSLRHPGGGGGYTF,TGTGCCAGCAGTTTGCGGCACCCAGGGGGCGGCGGTGGCTACACCTTC
TRBV29-1,-,-,TRBJ1-2,CSVEREGNSYGYTF,TGCAGCGTTGAACGGGAGGGTAATAGCTATGGCTACACCTTC
TRBV2,TRBD2,-,TRBJ2-1,CASSEKIVPGLAFDEQFF,TGTGCCAGCAGTGAAAAGATTGTTCCAGGACTAGCGTTCGATGAGCAGTTCTTC
TRBV3-1/TRBV3-2,TRBD1,-,TRBJ1-2,CASSQSGGGNGYTF,TGTGCCAGCAGCCAATCAGGGGGCGGGAACGGCTACACCTTC
TRBV7-8,-,-,TRBJ1-5,CASSLTEYSNQPQHF,TGTGCCAGCAGCTTGACAGAATATAGCAATCAGCCCCAGCATTTT
TRBV7-9,TRBD2,-,TRBJ2-2,CASSTREVAAGELFF,TGTGCCAGCAGCACCCGGGAGGTGGCGGCCGGGGAGCTGTTTTTT
TRBV5-5,-,-,TRBJ2-7,CASSLSAGRSYEQYF,TGTGCCAGCAGCTTGTCTGCAGGCCGCTCCTACGAGCAGTACTTC
TRBV18,-,-,TRBJ2-1,CASSPPGTSYNEQFF,TGTGCCAGCTCACCACCAGGGACTTCCTACAATGAGCAGTTCTTC
TRBV9,-,-,TRBJ1-6,CASSPSGGSSSPLHF,TGTGCCAGCAGCCCCAGCGGGGGGAGTAGTTCACCCCTCCACTTT
TRBV29-1,TRBD1,-,TRBJ2-7,CSDWGGDRGLSYEQYF,TGCAGCGATTGGGGTGGTGACAGGGGTCTCTCCTACGAGCAGTACTTC
TRBV12-3/TRBV12-4,-,-,TRBJ2-7,CASSPMGGGEQYF,TGTGCCAGCAGCCCCATGGGGGGAGGAGAGCAGTACTTC
TRBV2,TRBD1,-,TRBJ2-1,CASGKTDRVEGKQFF,TGTGCCAGCGGTAAAACGGACAGGGTCGAAGGGAAGCAGTTCTTC
TRBV25-1,TRBD1,-,TRBJ1-4,CASSEADRATNEKLFF,TGTGCCAGCAGTGAGGCCGACAGGGCAACTAATGAAAAACTGTTTTTT
TRBV19,-,-,TRBJ1-5,CASSIAAGRGNQPQHF,TGTGCCAGTAGTATAGCGGCAGGGCGGGGAAATCAGCCCCAGCATTTT
TRBV5-4,-,-,TRBJ1-1,CASSAGRLMNTEAFF,TGTGCCAGCAGCGCGGGGAGGTTAATGAACACTGAAGCTTTCTTT
TRBV3-1/TRBV3-2,-,-,TRBJ2-7,CASSQGLSLISYEQYF,TGTGCCAGCAGCCAAGGACTCAGCCTAATATCCTACGAGCAGTACTTC
TRBV2,TRBD1,few,TRBJ2-1,CASSGQGQYNEQFF,TGTGCCAGCAGTGGACAGGGTCAGTACAATGAGCAGTTCTTC
TRBV5-1,TRBD1,-,TRBJ2-1,CASSSRDRGNNEQFF,TGCGCCAGCAGCTCCCGGGACAGGGGAAACAATGAGCAGTTCTTC
TRBV2,TRBD1,few,TRBJ2-2,CATRGQIRNTGELFF,TGTGCCACCAGGGGACAGATACGAAACACCGGGGAGCTGTTTTTT
TRBV2,-,-,TRBJ1-1,CASSEEGGTTEAFF,TGTGCCAGCAGTGAGGAGGGGGGGACCACTGAAGCTTTCTTT
TRBV2,-,-,TRBJ1-1,CASRSRQGDTEAFF,TGTGCCAGCAGGTCCCGGCAAGGGGACACTGAAGCTTTCTTT
TRBV7-9,-,-,TRBJ1-3,CASSLGGLSSSGNTIYF,TGTGCCAGCAGCTTAGGGGGGCTTTCGAGCTCTGGAAACACCATATATTTT
TRBV4-2,-,-,TRBJ1-6,CASSQAGSDNSPLHF,TGTGCCAGCAGCCAAGCTGGAAGCGATAATTCACCCCTCCACTTT
TRBV18,TRBD2,few,TRBJ2-1,CASSPLAGGYNEQFF,TGTGCCAGCTCACCTCTAGCGGGGGGATACAATGAGCAGTTCTTC
TRBV7-8,-,once,TRBJ2-3,CASSSLSGSSTDTQYF,TGTGCCAGCAGCAGTCTTAGCGGTAGTAGCACAGATACGCAGTATTTT
TRBV9,TRBD2,-,TRBJ2-7,CASSVGISGREYEQYF,TGTGCCAGCAGCGTAGGCATTAGCGGGAGAGAATACGAGCAGTACTTC
TRBV18,TRBD2,-,TRBJ2-3,CASSPTSGRTDTQYF,TGTGCCAGCTCCCCCACTAGCGGGAGAACAGATACGCAGTATTTT
TRBV4-1,TRBD1,-,TRBJ1-3,CASSQVSTGAAGNTIYF,TGCGCCAGCAGCCAAGTTTCGACAGGGGCAGCTGGAAACACCATATATTTT
TRBV7-2,-,-,TRBJ2-3,CASSLGSTDTQYF,TGTGCCAGCAGCTTGGGCAGCACAGATACGCAGTATTTT
TRBV28,-,-,TRBJ1-2,CASSRTGRGYTF,TGTGCCAGCAGTCGAACAGGAAGGGGCTACACCTTC
TRBV28,TRBD1,-,TRBJ1-5,CASTPTGTKSQPQHF,TGTGCCAGCACCCCGACAGGGACAAAAAGTCAGCCCCAGCATTTT
TRBV30,TRBD2,few,TRBJ2-1,CAWSGQREGVYEQFF,TGTGCCTGGAGTGGTCAACGGGAGGGAGTATATGAGCAGTTCTTC
TRBV5-1,-,-,TRBJ1-1,CASSLGDTNTEAFF,TGCGCCAGCAGCTTGGGGGACACGAACACTGAAGCTTTCTTT
TRBV29-1,-,-,TRBJ2-1,CSVTDSYNEQFF,TGCAGCGTTACCGACAGTTACAATGAGCAGTTCTTC
TRBV9,TRBD1,-,TRBJ2-1,CASSRRWGQTYNEQFF,TGTGCCAGCAGCCGACGATGGGGACAGACTTACAATGAGCAGTTCTTC
TRBV7-9,TRBD2,-,TRBJ2-3,CASILSGTSIDTQYF,TGTGCCAGCATCCTTAGCGGGACCTCCATTGATACGCAGTATTTT
TRBV3-1/TRBV3-2,TRBD1,-,TRBJ2-7,CASSRGTGDGYEQYF,TGTGCCAGCAGCCGGGGTACAGGGGATGGCTACGAGCAGTACTTC
TRBV19,TRBD1,-,TRBJ1-2,CASSTAGTGVNYGYTF,TGTGCCAGTAGTACCGCCGGGACAGGGGTTAACTATGGCTACACCTTC